The rows below give T cell receptor beta chains drawn from one sample of a study of blood T cell repertoires in COVID-19. Generated by immunoSEQ multiplex PCR, the TCRdb table keeps only in-frame clones and is missing some. The sample shows around 150,000 clones, 75% to 90% of them seen only once. The sequencing sample was made of peripheral blood. The source is a woman aged 55-70 years with active or convalescent COVID-19. CDR3s include the opening cysteine and the closing phenylalanine or tryptophan. The D gene is left open where the match is weak. Clone size is shown for a subset of rows, as once, few, many or a class of expanded clone.

v_gene,d_gene,abundance,j_gene,CDR3nt,CDR3aa
TRBV6-2/TRBV6-3,.,.,TRBJ2-6,TGTGCCAGCAGTCTAGCCGGGTTAGCCGGGGCCAACGTCCTGACTTTC,CASSLAGLAGANVLTF
TRBV21-1,.,.,TRBJ1-6,TGTGCCAGCAGCAAAATGCGGTCAGGGCTTCGACAGGGCGAAAATTCACCCCTCCACTTT,CASSKMRSGLRQGENSPLHF
TRBV21-1,.,.,TRBJ1-3,TGTGCCAGCAGCGAAGGGACAGGGGTTGGAAACACCATATATTTT,CASSEGTGVGNTIYF
TRBV11-2,TRBD1,.,TRBJ2-7,TGTGCCAGCAGCAACGGACAGGGTTTCGACGAGCAGTACTTC,CASSNGQGFDEQYF
TRBV19,TRBD1,.,TRBJ2-4,TGTGCCAGTAGTCGTGGACAGGGGAAGAACATTCAGTACTTC,CASSRGQGKNIQYF
TRBV4-3,TRBD2,.,TRBJ2-3,TGCGCCAGCAGCCCTTGGACTAGCGGGGGTTTCACAGATACGCAGTATTTT,CASSPWTSGGFTDTQYF
TRBV6-2/TRBV6-3,.,once,TRBJ2-7,TGTGCCAGCAGTTTTCCGGGGAGGGGGATCTACGAGCAGTACTTC,CASSFPGRGIYEQYF
TRBV18,TRBD1,.,TRBJ1-2,TGTGCCAGCTCACCACCGACAGGGCTTACCTATGGCTACACCTTC,CASSPPTGLTYGYTF
TRBV5-8,TRBD1,.,TRBJ2-7,TGTGCCAGCAGCCGGGACAGCCCCTACGAGCAGTACTTC,CASSRDSPYEQYF
TRBV11-2,TRBD1,.,TRBJ1-2,TGTGCCAGCAGCTTAGAGGTCCAGGGGGCGCGGGGCTACACCTTC,CASSLEVQGARGYTF
TRBV6-6,.,.,TRBJ1-5,TGTGCCAGCAGCTACAACAGGGAGCTGAATCAGCCCCAGCATTTT,CASSYNRELNQPQHF
TRBV7-9,.,.,TRBJ2-1,TGTGCCAGCAGCTTACGTTTAGCGGAGGGCGATGAGCAGTTCTTC,CASSLRLAEGDEQFF